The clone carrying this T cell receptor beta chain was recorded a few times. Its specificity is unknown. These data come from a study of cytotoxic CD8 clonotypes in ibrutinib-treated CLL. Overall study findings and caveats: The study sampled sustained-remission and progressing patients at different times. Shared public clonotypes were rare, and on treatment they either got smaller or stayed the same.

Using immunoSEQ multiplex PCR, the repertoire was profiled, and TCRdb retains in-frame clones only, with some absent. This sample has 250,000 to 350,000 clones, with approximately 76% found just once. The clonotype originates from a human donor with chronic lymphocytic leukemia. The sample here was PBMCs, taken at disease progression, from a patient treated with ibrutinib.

The CDR3 DNA is TGTGCCAGCAGCTTAATCCCCAGCGGGTACGAGCAGTACTTC. It encodes CASSLIPSGYEQYF. The gene calls are TRBV11-2 and TRBJ2-7, with D possibly matching TRBD2 (6 bases). V was pared by 2 bases and J by 4 bases, with 12 bases between. Looked up from germline, CDR1 is SGHAT and CDR2 is FQNNGV. This CDR3 spans 14 amino acids.